This is a list of T cell receptor beta chains from one sample in a study of T cell responses to AZD1222 COVID-19 vaccine. Clones were read by immunoSEQ multiplex PCR, and TCRdb kept only the in-frame ones, dropping some. The table lists some 100,000 clones, about nine tenths of them singletons. The sequencing here drew on peripheral blood, taken on day 0 of AZD1222 vaccination. The receptors stem from an adult in good health. Both conserved end residues are part of each CDR3. Fields, in order: V gene, J gene, clone size, D gene, CDR3 DNA, CDR3 protein. The D gene is left open where the match is weak. The listing skips clone size in some rows; elsewhere it reads once, few, many or a size class.

v_gene: TRBV5-1
j_gene: TRBJ1-1
abundance: .
d_gene: TRBD1
CDR3nt: TGCGCCAGCAGCTTATGGACAGGTCAGGAAGCTTTCTTT
CDR3aa: CASSLWTGQEAFF

v_gene: TRBV28
j_gene: TRBJ2-7
abundance: .
d_gene: .
CDR3nt: TGTGCCAGCGGTGGAGTGGCAGAGACCTACGAGCAGTACTTC
CDR3aa: CASGGVAETYEQYF

v_gene: TRBV5-1
j_gene: TRBJ1-1
abundance: .
d_gene: TRBD1
CDR3nt: TGCGCCAGCAGCTTGGCCACAGGGGGCGATGAAGCTTTCTTT
CDR3aa: CASSLATGGDEAFF

v_gene: TRBV6-2/TRBV6-3
j_gene: TRBJ2-4
abundance: .
d_gene: TRBD2
CDR3nt: TGTGCCAGCAGTTACGGGGGACTAGCGGGAGAAAAAAACATTCAGTACTTC
CDR3aa: CASSYGGLAGEKNIQYF

v_gene: TRBV19
j_gene: TRBJ1-2
abundance: once
d_gene: .
CDR3nt: TGTGCCAGTAGTATCCAGGGGCGGGGTGGCTACACCTTC
CDR3aa: CASSIQGRGGYTF

v_gene: TRBV27
j_gene: TRBJ2-1
abundance: .
d_gene: .
CDR3nt: TGTGCCAGCAGTTTACAACGGCCCCGCTCCTACAATGAGCAGTTCTTC
CDR3aa: CASSLQRPRSYNEQFF

v_gene: TRBV29-1
j_gene: TRBJ1-2
abundance: .
d_gene: TRBD1
CDR3nt: TGCAGCGTTGAAGGGGACAGCTATGGCTACACCTTC
CDR3aa: CSVEGDSYGYTF

v_gene: TRBV25-1
j_gene: TRBJ1-2
abundance: once
d_gene: .
CDR3nt: TGTGCCAGCAGTGAATGGGGGGATGGCTACACCTTC
CDR3aa: CASSEWGDGYTF

v_gene: TRBV6-6
j_gene: TRBJ2-2
abundance: .
d_gene: TRBD2
CDR3nt: TGTGCCAGCAGAAGACTAGCGGAGATCACCGGGGAGCTGTTTTTT
CDR3aa: CASRRLAEITGELFF

v_gene: TRBV9
j_gene: TRBJ1-3
abundance: .
d_gene: .
CDR3nt: TGTGCCAGCAGCGTAGACGTTGGGGATCATGGAAACACCATATATTTT
CDR3aa: CASSVDVGDHGNTIYF

v_gene: TRBV21-1
j_gene: TRBJ2-7
abundance: .
d_gene: .
CDR3nt: TGTGCCAGCAGCAAAGCGCGGGGGTCCCCCTCCTACGAGCAGTACTTC
CDR3aa: CASSKARGSPSYEQYF

v_gene: TRBV11-3
j_gene: TRBJ2-2
abundance: .
d_gene: .
CDR3nt: TGTGCCAGCAGCTTATTCCAGGGAGGGAACACCGGGGAGCTGTTTTTT
CDR3aa: CASSLFQGGNTGELFF

v_gene: TRBV24-1
j_gene: TRBJ1-2
abundance: .
d_gene: .
CDR3nt: TGTGCCACCAGTGCGTACGGGAACTATGGCTACACCTTC
CDR3aa: CATSAYGNYGYTF

v_gene: TRBV5-8
j_gene: TRBJ2-7
abundance: .
d_gene: TRBD1
CDR3nt: TGTGCCAGCAGCTTGCGGACAGGGGGTGGACAGTACGAGCAGTACTTC
CDR3aa: CASSLRTGGGQYEQYF

v_gene: TRBV7-2
j_gene: TRBJ2-1
abundance: .
d_gene: TRBD2
CDR3nt: TGTGCCAGCAGCGCAATATCCGGGACTAGCGCAGACAATGAGCAGTTCTTC
CDR3aa: CASSAISGTSADNEQFF

v_gene: TRBV7-2
j_gene: TRBJ1-1
abundance: .
d_gene: TRBD1
CDR3nt: TGTGCCAGCAGCTTTACAGGGGACACTGAAGCTTTCTTT
CDR3aa: CASSFTGDTEAFF

v_gene: TRBV3-1/TRBV3-2
j_gene: TRBJ2-3
abundance: .
d_gene: TRBD2
CDR3nt: TGTGCCAGCAGCCAAGCGGGAGGGGGAGCAGATACGCAGTATTTT
CDR3aa: CASSQAGGGADTQYF

v_gene: TRBV20-1
j_gene: TRBJ2-1
abundance: .
d_gene: .
CDR3nt: TGCAGTGCTATAAACTACAATGAGCAGTTCTTC
CDR3aa: CSAINYNEQFF

v_gene: TRBV29-1
j_gene: TRBJ2-1
abundance: .
d_gene: TRBD2
CDR3nt: TGCAGCGTTGAAGGTCGTGGCGGGAGGAACAATGAGCAGTTCTTC
CDR3aa: CSVEGRGGRNNEQFF

v_gene: TRBV6-1
j_gene: TRBJ2-5
abundance: .
d_gene: TRBD2
CDR3nt: TGTGCCAGCAGTGAGCTTAGCGGGACAGAGACCCAGTACTTC
CDR3aa: CASSELSGTETQYF

v_gene: TRBV4-3
j_gene: TRBJ1-1
abundance: once
d_gene: .
CDR3nt: TGCGCCAGCAGCCTCATACAGGACTCGAACACTGAAGCTTTCTTT
CDR3aa: CASSLIQDSNTEAFF

v_gene: TRBV7-8
j_gene: TRBJ1-3
abundance: .
d_gene: .
CDR3nt: TGTGCCAGCAGCTTAGGAGCAGGGAACACCATATATTTT
CDR3aa: CASSLGAGNTIYF

v_gene: TRBV24-1
j_gene: TRBJ2-2
abundance: .
d_gene: TRBD1
CDR3nt: TGTGCCACCAGTGACCCTGGGACAGGGGGCGCAAGCGGGGAGCTGTTTTTT
CDR3aa: CATSDPGTGGASGELFF

v_gene: TRBV4-1
j_gene: TRBJ2-1
abundance: .
d_gene: TRBD1
CDR3nt: TGCGCCAGCAGCCTGTCGGGACAGGCCGACTCCTACAATGAGCAGTTCTTC
CDR3aa: CASSLSGQADSYNEQFF

v_gene: TRBV6-5
j_gene: TRBJ2-3
abundance: once
d_gene: TRBD2
CDR3nt: TGTGCCAGCTGGCGGGAGGGCCAAGGTGGGCAGTATTTT
CDR3aa: CASWREGQGGQYF